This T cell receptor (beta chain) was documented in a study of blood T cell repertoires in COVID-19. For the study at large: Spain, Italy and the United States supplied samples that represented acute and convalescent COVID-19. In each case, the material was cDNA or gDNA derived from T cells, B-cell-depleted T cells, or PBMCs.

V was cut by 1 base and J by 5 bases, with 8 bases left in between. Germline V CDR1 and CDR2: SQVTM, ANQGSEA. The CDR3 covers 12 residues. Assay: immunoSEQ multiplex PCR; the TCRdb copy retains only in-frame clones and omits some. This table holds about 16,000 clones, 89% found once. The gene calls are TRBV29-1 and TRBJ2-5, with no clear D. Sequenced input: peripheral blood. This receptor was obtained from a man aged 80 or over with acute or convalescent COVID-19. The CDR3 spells CSVEGVGETQYF. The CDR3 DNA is TGCAGCGTTGAAGGGGTCGGGGAGACCCAGTACTTC.